This TCR beta chain stems from a study of radiation and T cells in renal cell carcinoma. About the research overall: Nephrectomy followed 15 Gy stereotactic body radiation by 4 weeks.

As regards this clone: Its antigen is still unknown.

The table came from immunoSEQ multiplex PCR; TCRdb's copy has only in-frame clones and leaves some out. The table shows about 47,000 clones, with 80% occurring only once. Time point noted: blood 2 weeks post-SBRT. Treatment meaning: 15 Gy SBRT to primary tumor, nephrectomy 4 weeks later. Serial blood draws occurred at baseline and 2 and 4 weeks post-SBRT. Study results and caveats: No pretreatment tumor biopsies were available for baseline clonotypes.

V dropped 0 bases and J dropped 4; count of bases not matched to a gene: 7. This CDR3 region has 16 residues. The V gene's germline CDR1 is SGDLS and CDR2 YYNGEE. The V gene is TRBV9, the J gene TRBJ2-1; 7 nucleotides line up with TRBD2. This clonotype was sampled from a woman aged 70-85 years with renal cell carcinoma. The sequenced sample was blood, obtained from a patient whose treatment included radiotherapy and nephrectomy. The DNA of the CDR3 is TGTGCCAGCAGCGTAGAATCCAGCGGGGTATACAATGAGCAGTTCTTC. It encodes CASSVESSGVYNEQFF.